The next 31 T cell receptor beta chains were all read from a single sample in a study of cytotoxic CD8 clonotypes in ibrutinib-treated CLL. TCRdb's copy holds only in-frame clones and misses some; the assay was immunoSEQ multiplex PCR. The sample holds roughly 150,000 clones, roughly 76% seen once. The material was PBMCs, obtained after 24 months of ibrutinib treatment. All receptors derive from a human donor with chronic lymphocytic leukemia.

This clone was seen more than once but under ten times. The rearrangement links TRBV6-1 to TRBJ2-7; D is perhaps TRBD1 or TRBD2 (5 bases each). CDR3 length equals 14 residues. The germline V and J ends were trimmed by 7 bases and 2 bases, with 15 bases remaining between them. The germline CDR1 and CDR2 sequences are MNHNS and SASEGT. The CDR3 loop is CASKRSGSAYEQYF. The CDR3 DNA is TGTGCCAGCAAGCGGTCAGGGTCAGCCTACGAGCAGTACTTC.

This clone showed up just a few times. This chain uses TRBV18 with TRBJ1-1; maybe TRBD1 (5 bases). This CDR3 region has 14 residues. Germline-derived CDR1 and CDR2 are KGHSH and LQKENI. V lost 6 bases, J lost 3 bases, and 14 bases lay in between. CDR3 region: CASSGVGGDTEAFF. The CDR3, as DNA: TGTGCCAGCTCGGGCGTAGGAGGGGACACTGAAGCTTTCTTT.

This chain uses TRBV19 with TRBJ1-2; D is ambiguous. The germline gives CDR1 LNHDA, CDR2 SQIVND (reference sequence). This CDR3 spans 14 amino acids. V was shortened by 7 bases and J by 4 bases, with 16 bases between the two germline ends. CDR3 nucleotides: TGTGCCAGTACCCTCGGGAATTCTTTCTATGGCTACACCTTC. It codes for CASTLGNSFYGYTF.

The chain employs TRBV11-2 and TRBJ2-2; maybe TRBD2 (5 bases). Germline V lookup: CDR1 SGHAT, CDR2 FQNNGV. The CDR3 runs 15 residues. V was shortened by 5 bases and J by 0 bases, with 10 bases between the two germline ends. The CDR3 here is CASSRGLANTGELFF. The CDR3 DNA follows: TGTGCCAGCAGCAGAGGGTTAGCGAACACCGGGGAGCTGTTTTTT.

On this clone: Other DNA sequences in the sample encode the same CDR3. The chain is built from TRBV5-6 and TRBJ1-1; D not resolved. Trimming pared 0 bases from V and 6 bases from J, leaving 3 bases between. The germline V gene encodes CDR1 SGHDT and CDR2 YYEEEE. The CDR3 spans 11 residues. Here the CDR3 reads CASSLGAEAFF. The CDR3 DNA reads TGTGCCAGCAGCTTGGGGGCTGAAGCTTTCTTT.

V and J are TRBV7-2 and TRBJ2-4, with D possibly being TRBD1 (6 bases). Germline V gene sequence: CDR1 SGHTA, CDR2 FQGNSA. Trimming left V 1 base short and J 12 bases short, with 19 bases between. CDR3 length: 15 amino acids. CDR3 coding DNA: TGTGCCAGCAGCTTAGGGGGGCTAGCCGGCATCGGTCAGTACTTC. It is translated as CASSLGGLAGIGQYF.

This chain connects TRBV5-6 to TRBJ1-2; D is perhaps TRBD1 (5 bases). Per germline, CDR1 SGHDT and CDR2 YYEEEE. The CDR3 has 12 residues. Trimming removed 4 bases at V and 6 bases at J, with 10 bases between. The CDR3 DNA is TGTGCCAGCAGCCCCGGGGGGGATGGCTACACCTTC. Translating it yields CASSPGGDGYTF.

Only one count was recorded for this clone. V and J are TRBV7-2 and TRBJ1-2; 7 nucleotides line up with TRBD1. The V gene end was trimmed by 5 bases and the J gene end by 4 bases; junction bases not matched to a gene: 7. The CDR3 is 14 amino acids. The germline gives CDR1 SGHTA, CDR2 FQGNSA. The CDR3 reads CASSTDRSGYGYTF. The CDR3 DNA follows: TGTGCCAGCAGCACGGACAGGTCCGGCTATGGCTACACCTTC.

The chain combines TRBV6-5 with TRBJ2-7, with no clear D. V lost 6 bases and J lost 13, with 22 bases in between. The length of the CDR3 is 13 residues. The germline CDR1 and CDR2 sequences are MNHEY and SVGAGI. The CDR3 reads CASSTLGRGIQYF. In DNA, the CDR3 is TGTGCCAGCAGCACCCTCGGCAGAGGAATCCAATACTTC.

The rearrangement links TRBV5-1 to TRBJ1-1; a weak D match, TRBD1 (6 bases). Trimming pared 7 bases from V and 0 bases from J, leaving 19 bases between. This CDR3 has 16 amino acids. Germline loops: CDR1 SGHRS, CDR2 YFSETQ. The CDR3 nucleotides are TGCGCCAGCGGGGACAAGGGAAACTCCATGAACACTGAAGCTTTCTTT. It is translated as CASGDKGNSMNTEAFF.

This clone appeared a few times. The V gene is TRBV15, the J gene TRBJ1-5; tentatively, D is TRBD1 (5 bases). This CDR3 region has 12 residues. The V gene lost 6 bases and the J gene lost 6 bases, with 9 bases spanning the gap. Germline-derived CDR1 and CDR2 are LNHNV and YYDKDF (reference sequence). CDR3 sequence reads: CATSRGRQPQHF. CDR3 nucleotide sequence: TGTGCCACCAGTAGGGGACGTCAGCCCCAGCATTTT.

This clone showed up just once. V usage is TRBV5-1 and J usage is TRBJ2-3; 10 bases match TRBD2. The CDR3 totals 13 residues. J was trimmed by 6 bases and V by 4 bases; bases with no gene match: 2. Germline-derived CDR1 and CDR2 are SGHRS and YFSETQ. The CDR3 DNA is TGCGCCAGCAGCCCACTAGCGGGGGATACGCAGTATTTT. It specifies CASSPLAGDTQYF. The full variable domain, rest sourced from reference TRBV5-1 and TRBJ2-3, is KAGVTQTPRYLIKTRGQQVTLSCSPISGHRSVSWYQQTPGQGLQFLFEYFSETQRNKGNFPGRFSGRQFSNSRSEMNVSTLELGDSALYLCASSPLAGDTQYFGPGTRLTVL.

CDR3 in DNA: TGTGCCAGCGTGGGGACGAGTGGGACCGGGGAGCTGTTTTTT. As protein: CASVGTSGTGELFF. V usage is TRBV27 and J usage is TRBJ2-2; D tentatively fits TRBD1 or TRBD2 (5 bases each). This CDR3 is 14 amino acids long. CDR1 and CDR2 (germline): MNHEY, SMNVEV (reference sequence). The V end lost 8 bases, the J end lost 5 bases, and 15 bases lay between the germline ends.

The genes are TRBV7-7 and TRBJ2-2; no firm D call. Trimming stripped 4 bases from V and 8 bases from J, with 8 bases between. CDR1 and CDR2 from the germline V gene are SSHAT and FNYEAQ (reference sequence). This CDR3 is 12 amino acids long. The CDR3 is CASSSVGGELFF. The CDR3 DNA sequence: TGTGCCAGCAGCTCTGTGGGAGGGGAGCTGTTTTTT.

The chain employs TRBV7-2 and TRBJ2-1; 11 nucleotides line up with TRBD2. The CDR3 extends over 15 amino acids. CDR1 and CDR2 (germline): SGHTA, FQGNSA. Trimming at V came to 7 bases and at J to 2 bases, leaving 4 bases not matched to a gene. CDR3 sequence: CASNQLAGAYNEQFF. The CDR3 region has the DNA TGTGCCAGCAACCAACTAGCGGGGGCCTACAATGAGCAGTTCTTC.

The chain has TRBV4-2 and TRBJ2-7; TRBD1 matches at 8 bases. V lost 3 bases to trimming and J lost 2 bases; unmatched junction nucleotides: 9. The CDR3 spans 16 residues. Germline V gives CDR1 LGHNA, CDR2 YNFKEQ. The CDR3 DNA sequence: TGTGCCAGCAGCCAGGAACGACAGGGGCCCCCCTACGAGCAGTACTTC. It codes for CASSQERQGPPYEQYF.

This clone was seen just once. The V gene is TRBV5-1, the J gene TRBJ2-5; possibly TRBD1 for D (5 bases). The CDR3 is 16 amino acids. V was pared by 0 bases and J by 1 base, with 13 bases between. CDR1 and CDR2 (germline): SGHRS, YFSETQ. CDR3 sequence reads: CASSLAQGRGQETQYF. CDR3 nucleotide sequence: TGCGCCAGCAGCTTGGCCCAGGGAAGGGGCCAAGAGACCCAGTACTTC.

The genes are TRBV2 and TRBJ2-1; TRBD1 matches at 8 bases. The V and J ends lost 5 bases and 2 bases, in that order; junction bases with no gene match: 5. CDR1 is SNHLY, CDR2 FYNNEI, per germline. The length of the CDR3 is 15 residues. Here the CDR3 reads CASSPDRDTYNEQFF. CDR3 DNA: TGTGCCAGCAGTCCGGACAGGGACACCTACAATGAGCAGTTCTTC.

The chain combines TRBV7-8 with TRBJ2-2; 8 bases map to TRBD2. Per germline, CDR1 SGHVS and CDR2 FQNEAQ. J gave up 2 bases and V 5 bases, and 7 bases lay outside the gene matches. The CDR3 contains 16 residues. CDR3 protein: CASSPQLADNTGELFF. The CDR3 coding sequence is TGTGCCAGCAGCCCCCAACTAGCGGACAACACCGGGGAGCTGTTTTTT.

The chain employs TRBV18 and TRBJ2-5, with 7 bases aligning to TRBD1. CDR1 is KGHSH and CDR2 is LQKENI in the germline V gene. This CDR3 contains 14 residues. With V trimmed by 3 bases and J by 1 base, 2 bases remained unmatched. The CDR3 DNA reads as TGTGCCAGCTCACCCGGGACAGTCCAAGAGACCCAGTACTTC. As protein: CASSPGTVQETQYF.

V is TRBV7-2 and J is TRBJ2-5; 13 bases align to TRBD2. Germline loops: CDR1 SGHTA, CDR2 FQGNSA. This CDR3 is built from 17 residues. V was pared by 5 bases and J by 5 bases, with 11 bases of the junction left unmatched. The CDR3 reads CASSPWTSGSGRETQYF. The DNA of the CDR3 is TGTGCCAGCAGCCCCTGGACTAGCGGGAGTGGGAGGGAGACCCAGTACTTC.

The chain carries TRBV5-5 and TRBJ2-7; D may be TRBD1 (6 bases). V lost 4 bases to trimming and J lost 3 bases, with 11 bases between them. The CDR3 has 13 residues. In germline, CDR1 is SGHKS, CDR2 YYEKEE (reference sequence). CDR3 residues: CASSQDRNYEQYF. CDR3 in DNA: TGTGCCAGCAGCCAAGACAGGAACTACGAGCAGTACTTC.

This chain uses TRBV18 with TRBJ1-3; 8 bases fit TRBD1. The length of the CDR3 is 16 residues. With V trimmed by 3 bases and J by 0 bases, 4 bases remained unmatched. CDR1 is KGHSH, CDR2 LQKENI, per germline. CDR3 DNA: TGTGCCAGCTCACCCGGACAGGGCTACTCTGGAAACACCATATATTTT. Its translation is CASSPGQGYSGNTIYF. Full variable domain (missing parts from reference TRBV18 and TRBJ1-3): NAGVMQNPRHLVRRRGQEARLRCSPMKGHSHVYWYRQLPEEGLKFMVYLQKENIIDESGMPKERFSAEFPKEGPSILRIQQVVRGDSAAYFCASSPGQGYSGNTIYFGEGSWLTVV.

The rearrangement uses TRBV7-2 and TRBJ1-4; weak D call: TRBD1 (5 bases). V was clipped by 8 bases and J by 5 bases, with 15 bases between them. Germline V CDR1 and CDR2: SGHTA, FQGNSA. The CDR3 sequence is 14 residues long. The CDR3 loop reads CASGVGDSNEKLFF. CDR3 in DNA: TGTGCCAGCGGGGTGGGGGACTCGAATGAAAAACTGTTTTTT.

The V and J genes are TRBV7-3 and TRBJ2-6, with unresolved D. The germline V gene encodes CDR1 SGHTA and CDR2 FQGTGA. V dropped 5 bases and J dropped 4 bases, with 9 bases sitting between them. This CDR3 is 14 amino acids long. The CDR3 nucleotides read TGTGCCAGCAGCGACCCCTTGGGGGCCAACGTCCTGACTTTC. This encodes CASSDPLGANVLTF.

CDR3 nucleotides: TGTGCCAGCAGCGTCCAGTCTGGGGACAGGGTCTATGGCTACACCTTC. Its protein product is CASSVQSGDRVYGYTF. The genes are TRBV9 and TRBJ1-2, with 9 bases lining up with TRBD1. Trimming took 2 bases from V and 4 from J; bases not matched to a gene: 9. From germline, CDR1 is SGDLS and CDR2 YYNGEE. CDR3 size: 16 residues. The variable domain in full, with the rest retrieved from reference TRBV9 and TRBJ1-2, is DSGVTQTPKHLITATGQRVTLRCSPRSGDLSVYWYQQSLDQGLQFLIQYYNGEERAKGNILERFSAQQFPDLHSELNLSSLELGDSALYFCASSVQSGDRVYGYTFGSGTRLTVV.

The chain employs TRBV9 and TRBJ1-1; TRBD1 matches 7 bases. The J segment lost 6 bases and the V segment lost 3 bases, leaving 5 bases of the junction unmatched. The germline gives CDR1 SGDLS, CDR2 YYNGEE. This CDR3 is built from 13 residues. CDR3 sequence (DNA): TGTGCCAGCAGCGGACAGGGAAACGCTGAAGCTTTCTTT. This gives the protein CASSGQGNAEAFF.

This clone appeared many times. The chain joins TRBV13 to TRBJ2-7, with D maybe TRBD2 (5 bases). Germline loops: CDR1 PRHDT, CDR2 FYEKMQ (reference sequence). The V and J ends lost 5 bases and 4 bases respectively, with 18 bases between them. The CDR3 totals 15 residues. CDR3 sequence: CASSAAGVAQYEQYF. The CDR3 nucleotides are TGTGCCAGCAGCGCCGCCGGGGTAGCGCAATACGAGCAGTACTTC.

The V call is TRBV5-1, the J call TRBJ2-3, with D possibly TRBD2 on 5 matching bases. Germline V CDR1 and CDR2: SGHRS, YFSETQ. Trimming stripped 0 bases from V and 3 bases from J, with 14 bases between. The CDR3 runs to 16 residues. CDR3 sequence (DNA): TGCGCCAGCAGCTTGGTCGGACTCCACCCTACAGATACGCAGTATTTT. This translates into CASSLVGLHPTDTQYF.

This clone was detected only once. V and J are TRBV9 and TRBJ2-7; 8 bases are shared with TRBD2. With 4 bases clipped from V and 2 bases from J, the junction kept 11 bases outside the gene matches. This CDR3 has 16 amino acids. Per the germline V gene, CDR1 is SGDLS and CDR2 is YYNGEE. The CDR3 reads CASSSGGVEGAYEQYF. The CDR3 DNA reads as TGTGCCAGCAGCTCGGGAGGGGTCGAGGGCGCCTACGAGCAGTACTTC.

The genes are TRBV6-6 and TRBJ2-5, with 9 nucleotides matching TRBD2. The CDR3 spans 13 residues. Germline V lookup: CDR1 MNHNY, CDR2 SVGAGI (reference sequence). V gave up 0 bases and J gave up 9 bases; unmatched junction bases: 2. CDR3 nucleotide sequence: TGTGCCAGCAGTTACTCCGGGACTAGCCCCCAGTACTTC. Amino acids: CASSYSGTSPQYF.